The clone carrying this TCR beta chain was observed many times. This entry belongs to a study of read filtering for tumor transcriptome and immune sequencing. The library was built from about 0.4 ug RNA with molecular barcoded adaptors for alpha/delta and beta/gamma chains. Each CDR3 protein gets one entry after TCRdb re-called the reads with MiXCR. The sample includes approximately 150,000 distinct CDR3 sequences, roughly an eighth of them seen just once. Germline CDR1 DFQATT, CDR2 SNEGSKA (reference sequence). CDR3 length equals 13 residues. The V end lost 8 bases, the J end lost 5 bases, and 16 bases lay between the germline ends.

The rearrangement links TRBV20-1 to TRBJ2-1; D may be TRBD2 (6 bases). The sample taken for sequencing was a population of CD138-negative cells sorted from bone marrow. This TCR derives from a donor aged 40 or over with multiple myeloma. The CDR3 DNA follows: TGCAGTTGCCGGGACTTCCCCCACAATGAGCAGTTCTTC. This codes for CSCRDFPHNEQFF.